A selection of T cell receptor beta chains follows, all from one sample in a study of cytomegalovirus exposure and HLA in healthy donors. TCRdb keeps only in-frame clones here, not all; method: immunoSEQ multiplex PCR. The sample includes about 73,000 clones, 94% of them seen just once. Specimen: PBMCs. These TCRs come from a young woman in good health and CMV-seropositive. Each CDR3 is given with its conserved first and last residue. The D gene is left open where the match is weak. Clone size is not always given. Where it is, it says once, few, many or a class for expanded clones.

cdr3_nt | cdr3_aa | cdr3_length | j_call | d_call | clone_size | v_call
TGTGCCAGCAGCCGACAGAAGAACTATGGCTACACCTTC | CASSRQKNYGYTF | 13 | TRBJ1-2 | . | . | TRBV14
TGTGCCAGCAGCCATCGTGGACTAGCGGGAGGGGGTCAATCCGAGCAGTACTTC | CASSHRGLAGGGQSEQYF | 18 | TRBJ2-7 | TRBD2 | . | TRBV14
TGCGCCAGCAGCCCAGGACAGGGACTCTCCTACGAGCAGTACTTC | CASSPGQGLSYEQYF | 15 | TRBJ2-7 | TRBD1 | . | TRBV4-1
TGTGCCAGCCACGGACAGGGTTTAACTGAAGCTTTCTTT | CASHGQGLTEAFF | 13 | TRBJ1-1 | TRBD1 | . | TRBV7-9
TGTGCCAGCGCGAGGGCGGGCCTACACGATGAGCAGTTCTTC | CASARAGLHDEQFF | 14 | TRBJ2-1 | . | once | TRBV5-6
TGCGCCAGCAGTGAGGGGTTGTGGGGCATCAATGAGCAGTTCTTC | CASSEGLWGINEQFF | 15 | TRBJ2-1 | . | . | TRBV10-2
TGTGCCAGCAGCTATAGACAGGTCGGAAGGATGGGAGCGCTGTTTTTT | CASSYRQVGRMGALFF | 16 | TRBJ2-2 | . | . | TRBV28
TGTGCCAGCAGCTTTGGGACAGGCTCCTACGAGCAGTACTTC | CASSFGTGSYEQYF | 14 | TRBJ2-7 | TRBD1 | . | TRBV5-4
TGTGCCAGCAGTTTGGGGGAGGGTAGAGAGACCCAGTACTTC | CASSLGEGRETQYF | 14 | TRBJ2-5 | TRBD2 | . | TRBV6-5
TGTGCCAGCAGAAACTCTGGACTGACTACGAGCTTC | CASRNSGLTTSF | 12 | TRBJ2-7 | . | . | TRBV28
TGTGCCAGCAGCGGGCCGGGAGCTGGTAATGAGCAGTTCTTC | CASSGPGAGNEQFF | 14 | TRBJ2-1 | . | . | TRBV28
TGTGCCAGCAGCGGACGGGGAGCGGGAAGACAAGAGACCCAGTACTTC | CASSGRGAGRQETQYF | 16 | TRBJ2-5 | TRBD2 | . | TRBV2
TGCGCCAGCAGTTCGTCTAGCGGGAGAATTAACGAGCAGTACTTC | CASSSSSGRINEQYF | 15 | TRBJ2-7 | TRBD2 | once | TRBV10-2
TGTGCCAGCAGATCATGGACAGGGCAAGCTAACTATGGCTACACCTTC | CASRSWTGQANYGYTF | 16 | TRBJ1-2 | TRBD1 | once | TRBV11-2
TGTGCCAGCAGCGTAGAACTAGCGAGTATCTACAATGAGCAGTTCTTC | CASSVELASIYNEQFF | 16 | TRBJ2-1 | TRBD2 | . | TRBV9
TGCGCCAGCAGCCAAGATTCGGCAGGGGGGTCGCAGACCCAGTACTTC | CASSQDSAGGSQTQYF | 16 | TRBJ2-5 | . | . | TRBV4-3
TGCGCCAGCAGCTTGCGGGAGGGCCGGGATACGCAGTATTTT | CASSLREGRDTQYF | 14 | TRBJ2-3 | TRBD2 | . | TRBV5-1
TGTGCCACCAGCGGCCAGCGGGAGGCACGTTACAATGAGCAGTTCTTC | CATSGQREARYNEQFF | 16 | TRBJ2-1 | TRBD2 | . | TRBV15
TGTGCCAGCTCCCCGAACGACTTCAATGAGCAGTTCTTC | CASSPNDFNEQFF | 13 | TRBJ2-1 | . | . | TRBV18
TGTGCCAGCAGCTTAGGAGGGACACCGGCCGGGGAGCTGTTTTTT | CASSLGGTPAGELFF | 15 | TRBJ2-2 | . | . | TRBV7-2
TGTGCCAGCAGTGAAGTAGGAGGCAGTTCTGGCTACACCTTC | CASSEVGGSSGYTF | 14 | TRBJ1-2 | . | . | TRBV6-1
TGTGCCAGCGGCGCCGCGGGGGGGATCCGACTCGAGCAGTACTTC | CASGAAGGIRLEQYF | 15 | TRBJ2-7 | TRBD2 | . | TRBV6-1
TGCGCCAGCAGCTTGGTTGGGGAGCCCTACAATGAGCAGTTCTTC | CASSLVGEPYNEQFF | 15 | TRBJ2-1 | . | . | TRBV5-1
TGTGCCAGCAGCTTGGAACAGGGAAGAGTGGGCTATGGCTACACCTTC | CASSLEQGRVGYGYTF | 16 | TRBJ1-2 | . | . | TRBV5-6
TGTGCCAGCACGGTGGGCGGGGGGCTAGGTGAGCAGTTCTTC | CASTVGGGLGEQFF | 14 | TRBJ2-1 | TRBD2 | . | TRBV28
TGTGCCAGCTCACCCCCCGCACTCCAAGAGACCCAGTACTTC | CASSPPALQETQYF | 14 | TRBJ2-5 | . | once | TRBV18
TGTGCCTGGAGCGACTCCTGGGACAGGGGGAACACTGAAGCTTTCTTT | CAWSDSWDRGNTEAFF | 16 | TRBJ1-1 | TRBD1 | . | TRBV30
TGTGCCAGCGTCCAGACAGGGTTGGCCGGGGAGCTGTTTTTT | CASVQTGLAGELFF | 14 | TRBJ2-2 | TRBD1 | . | TRBV6-1
TGTGCCAGCAGTTACTCGAAATCCGGGGCTGGAAACACCATATATTTT | CASSYSKSGAGNTIYF | 16 | TRBJ1-3 | . | . | TRBV6-5
TGTGCCAGTAGGGCTAGCGCCTACAATGAGCAGTTCTTC | CASRASAYNEQFF | 13 | TRBJ2-1 | . | few | TRBV19
TGTGCCAGTATTCAGGGACAGGGGGAAACTAACTATGGCTACACCTTC | CASIQGQGETNYGYTF | 16 | TRBJ1-2 | TRBD1 | . | TRBV19
TGTGCCAGCAGCTCGGACAGGGGGGCCTACGAGCAGTACTTC | CASSSDRGAYEQYF | 14 | TRBJ2-7 | TRBD1 | . | TRBV7-9
TGTGCCAGCAGCCATAGCACAGATACGCAGTATTTT | CASSHSTDTQYF | 12 | TRBJ2-3 | . | . | TRBV5-4
TGTGCCAGTAGCGGTCGGCTTAGCGACACCGGGGAGCTGTTTTTT | CASSGRLSDTGELFF | 15 | TRBJ2-2 | . | . | TRBV9
TGTGCCAGCAGAGAACTAGCAGTCACCGGGGAGCTGTTTTTT | CASRELAVTGELFF | 14 | TRBJ2-2 | . | . | TRBV2
TGTGCCAGCAGCTTAGCCGGACAGATGAGGGATGGCTACACCTTC | CASSLAGQMRDGYTF | 15 | TRBJ1-2 | . | . | TRBV7-8
TGTGCCAGCAGCCAAGTAAAAGCGGTAAGCACTGAAGCTTTCTTT | CASSQVKAVSTEAFF | 15 | TRBJ1-1 | . | . | TRBV4-2
TGCGCCAGCAGCCAAGCCCGGACACAGGGCTATGAGCAGTTCTTC | CASSQARTQGYEQFF | 15 | TRBJ2-1 | . | . | TRBV4-3
TGTGCCAGTAGTATGCCCGGGGGGGGAAACACTGAAGCTTTCTTT | CASSMPGGGNTEAFF | 15 | TRBJ1-1 | . | once | TRBV19
TGTGCCAGCAGAAAAGGGGGAGGGGGCTCTGGAAACACCATATATTTT | CASRKGGGGSGNTIYF | 16 | TRBJ1-3 | . | . | TRBV7-9
TGTGCTAGTGGTTTGGCGGACAAATATCTAACTAATGAAAAACTGTTTTTT | CASGLADKYLTNEKLFF | 17 | TRBJ1-4 | . | . | TRBV12-5
TGTGCCAGCAGCTTGGATAGGGGTCAGCCCCAGCATTTT | CASSLDRGQPQHF | 13 | TRBJ1-5 | . | . | TRBV7-3
TGTGCCACCAGCACGAGCGGGGCCTCTGGAAACACCATATATTTT | CATSTSGASGNTIYF | 15 | TRBJ1-3 | . | . | TRBV15
TGCAGCGCCTATACAGGGGTCGAGCAGTACTTC | CSAYTGVEQYF | 11 | TRBJ2-7 | TRBD1 | . | TRBV29-1
TGTGCCAGCAGTTACGGAGAGAAGACTGAAGCTTTCTTT | CASSYGEKTEAFF | 13 | TRBJ1-1 | . | . | TRBV6-6